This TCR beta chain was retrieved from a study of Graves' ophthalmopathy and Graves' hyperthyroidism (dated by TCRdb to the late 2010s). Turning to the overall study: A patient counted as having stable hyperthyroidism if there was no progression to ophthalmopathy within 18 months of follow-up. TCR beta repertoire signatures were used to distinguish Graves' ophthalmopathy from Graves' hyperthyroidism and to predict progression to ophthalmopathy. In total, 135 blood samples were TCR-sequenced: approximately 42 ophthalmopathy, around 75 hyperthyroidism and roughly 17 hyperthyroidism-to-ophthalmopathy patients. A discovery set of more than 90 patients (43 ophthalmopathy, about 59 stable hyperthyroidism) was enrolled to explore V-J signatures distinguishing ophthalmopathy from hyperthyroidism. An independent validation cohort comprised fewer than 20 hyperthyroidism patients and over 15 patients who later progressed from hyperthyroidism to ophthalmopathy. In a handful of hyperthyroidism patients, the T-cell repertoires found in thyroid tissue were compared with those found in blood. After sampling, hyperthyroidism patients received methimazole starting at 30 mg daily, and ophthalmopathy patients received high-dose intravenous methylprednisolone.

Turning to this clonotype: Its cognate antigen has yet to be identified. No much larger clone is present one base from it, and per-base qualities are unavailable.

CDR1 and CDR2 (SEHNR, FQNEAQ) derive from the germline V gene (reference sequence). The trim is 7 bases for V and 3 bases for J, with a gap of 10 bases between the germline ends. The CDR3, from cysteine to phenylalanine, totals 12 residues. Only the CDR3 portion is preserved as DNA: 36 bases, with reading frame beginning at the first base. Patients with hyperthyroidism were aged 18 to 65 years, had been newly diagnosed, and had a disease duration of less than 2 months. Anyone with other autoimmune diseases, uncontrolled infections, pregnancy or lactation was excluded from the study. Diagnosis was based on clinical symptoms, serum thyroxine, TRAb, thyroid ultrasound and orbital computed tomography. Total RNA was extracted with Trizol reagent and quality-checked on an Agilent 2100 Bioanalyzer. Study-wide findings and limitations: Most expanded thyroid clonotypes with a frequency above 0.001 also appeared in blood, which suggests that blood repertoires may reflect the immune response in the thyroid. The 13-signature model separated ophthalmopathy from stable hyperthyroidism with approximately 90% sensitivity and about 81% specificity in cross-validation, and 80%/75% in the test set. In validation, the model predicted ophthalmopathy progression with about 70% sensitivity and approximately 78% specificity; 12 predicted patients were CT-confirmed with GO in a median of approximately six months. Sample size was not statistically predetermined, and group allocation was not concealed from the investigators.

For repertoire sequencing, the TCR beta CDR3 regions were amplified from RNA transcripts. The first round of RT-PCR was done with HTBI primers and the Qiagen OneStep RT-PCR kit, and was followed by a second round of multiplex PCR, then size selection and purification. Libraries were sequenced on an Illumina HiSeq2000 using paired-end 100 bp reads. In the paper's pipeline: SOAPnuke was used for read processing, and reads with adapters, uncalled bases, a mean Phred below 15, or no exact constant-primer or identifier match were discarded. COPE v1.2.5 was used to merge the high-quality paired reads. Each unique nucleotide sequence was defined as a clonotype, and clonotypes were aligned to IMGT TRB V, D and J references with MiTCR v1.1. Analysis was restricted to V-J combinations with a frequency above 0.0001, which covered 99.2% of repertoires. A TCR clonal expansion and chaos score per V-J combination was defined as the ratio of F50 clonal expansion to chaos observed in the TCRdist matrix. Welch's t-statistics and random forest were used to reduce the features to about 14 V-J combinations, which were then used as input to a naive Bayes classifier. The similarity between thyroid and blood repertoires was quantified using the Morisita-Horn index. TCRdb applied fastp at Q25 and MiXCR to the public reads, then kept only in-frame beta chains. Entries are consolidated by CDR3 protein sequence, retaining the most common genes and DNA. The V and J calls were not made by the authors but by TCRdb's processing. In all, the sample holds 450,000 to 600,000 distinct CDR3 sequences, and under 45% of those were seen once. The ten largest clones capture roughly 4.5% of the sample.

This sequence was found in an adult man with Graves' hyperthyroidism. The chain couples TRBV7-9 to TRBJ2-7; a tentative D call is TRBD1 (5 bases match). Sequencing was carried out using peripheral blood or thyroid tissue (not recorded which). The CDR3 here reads CASTAGHYEQYF. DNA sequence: TGTGCCAGCACCGCAGGGCACTACGAGCAGTACTTC. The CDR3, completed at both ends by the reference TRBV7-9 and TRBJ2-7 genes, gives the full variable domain DTGVSQNPRHKITKRGQNVTFRCDPISEHNRLYWYRQTLGQGPEFLTYFQNEAQLEKSRLLSDRFSAERPKGSFSTLEIQRTEQGDSAMYLCASTAGHYEQYFGPGTRLTVT.